A single sample is the source of the 26 T cell receptor beta chains below, sequenced in a study of shared clonotypes between healthy human individuals. Generated by immunoSEQ multiplex PCR, the TCRdb table keeps only in-frame clones and is missing some. The table lists approximately 330,000 clones, roughly 80% of them singletons. Sequencing was done on a sample of memory CD4+ T cells sorted from blood. Stated subset: CD45RA-negative fraction. The receptors stem from a man aged 30 to 45 in good health.

This clone was counted only a few times. CDR3 residues: CASSLDSIVSYEQYF. The CDR3 region has the DNA TGTGCCAGCAGCTTGGACAGTATAGTCTCCTACGAGCAGTACTTC. This chain uses TRBV11-2 with TRBJ2-7, with D possibly matching TRBD1 (6 bases). Trimming pared 3 bases from V and 0 bases from J, leaving 12 bases between. Germline CDR1 and CDR2: SGHAT and FQNNGV. The CDR3 is 15 amino acids.

This clone was seen only a few times. V gene TRBV10-3 combines with J gene TRBJ2-1, with TRBD2 matching over 8 bases. CDR3 length: 15 amino acids. Germline lookup yields CDR1 ENHRY and CDR2 SYGVKD. Trimming cost V 1 base and J 7 bases; bases outside gene matches: 6. As DNA, the CDR3 is TGTGCCATCAGTGAGTGGCTAGCGGGTGATAATGAGCAGTTCTTC. Its protein product is CAISEWLAGDNEQFF.

The gene calls are TRBV5-6 and TRBJ1-2; 9 nucleotides agree with TRBD1. The germline V gene encodes CDR1 SGHDT and CDR2 YYEEEE. The CDR3 is made up of 14 amino acids. V was clipped by 6 bases and J by 4 bases; unmatched bases: 7. The chain's CDR3 is CASIRQGVVYGYTF. In nucleotides, the CDR3 is TGTGCCAGCATCCGACAGGGGGTTGTCTATGGCTACACCTTC.

The chain is built from TRBV5-5 and TRBJ1-4; D is uncertain. The CDR3 has 15 amino acids. V dropped 1 base and J dropped 0 bases, with 7 bases sitting between them. CDR1 and CDR2 from the germline V gene are SGHKS and YYEKEE (reference sequence). CDR3 DNA sequence: TGTGCCAGCAGCTTGATCGGGCCAACTAATGAAAAACTGTTTTTT. Protein product: CASSLIGPTNEKLFF.

The V gene is TRBV6-5, the J gene TRBJ1-1; 9 positions match TRBD1. Germline values: CDR1 MNHEY, CDR2 SVGAGI. The CDR3 contains 14 residues. The ends lost 9 bases at V and 5 bases at J; junction bases unmatched: 10. The CDR3 DNA sequence: TGTGCCAGTCGTCCGGACAGGGGCGTGACTGAAGCTTTCTTT. This encodes CASRPDRGVTEAFF.

This clone appeared many times. The rearrangement links TRBV28 to TRBJ2-7; no clear D gene. Germline V gene data show CDR1 as MDHEN and CDR2 as SYDVKM. CDR3 length equals 12 residues. V lost 5 bases and J lost 0, with 5 bases in between. CDR3 sequence: CASSPPSYEQYF. The CDR3 DNA reads TGTGCCAGCAGTCCCCCCTCCTACGAGCAGTACTTC.

The V gene is TRBV7-8, the J gene TRBJ1-1; TRBD1 might be the D (6 bases). V gave up 3 bases and J gave up 1 base, with 15 bases separating them. Germline V gene data show CDR1 as SGHVS and CDR2 as FQNEAQ. The length of the CDR3 is 16 residues. This chain's CDR3 is CASSLRMDRQNTEAFF. CDR3 nucleotides: TGTGCCAGCAGCTTGCGGATGGACAGACAGAACACTGAAGCTTTCTTT.

This chain uses TRBV9 with TRBJ2-1; 15 bases line up with TRBD2. This CDR3 is built from 16 residues. The V and J ends lost 3 bases and 7 bases, in that order; junction bases with no gene match: 5. Germline V gene sequence: CDR1 SGDLS, CDR2 YYNGEE. The CDR3 region has the DNA TGTGCCAGCAGCGCCACCGGGACTAGCGGGAGGAATGAGCAGTTCTTC. Amino acid sequence: CASSATGTSGRNEQFF.

The chain uses TRBV7-6 and TRBJ2-7, with 9 bases aligning to TRBD1. The germline gives CDR1 SGHVS, CDR2 FNYEAQ. The CDR3 runs 13 residues. V lost 5 bases and J lost 3; bases outside the gene matches: 2. CDR3 DNA sequence: TGTGCCAGCAGCAGGGACAGGGACTACGAGCAGTACTTC. Its translation: CASSRDRDYEQYF.

The V gene is TRBV10-1, the J gene TRBJ2-1; D not resolved. CDR1 and CDR2 from the germline V gene are WNHNN and SYGVQD (reference sequence). The CDR3 loop spans 16 amino acids. V lost 0 bases to trimming and J lost 0 bases, with 9 bases between them. The CDR3 region is CASSESWRSSYNEQFF. CDR3 sequence (DNA): TGCGCCAGCAGTGAGTCTTGGCGGAGCTCCTACAATGAGCAGTTCTTC.

The chain recombines TRBV7-9 with TRBJ2-1, with 9 nucleotides matching TRBD1. Trimming removed 5 bases from V and 9 bases from J; junction bases left unmatched: 8. The CDR3 contains 14 residues. The V gene's germline CDR1 is SEHNR and CDR2 FQNEAQ (reference sequence). The CDR3 bases are TGTGCCAGCAGCATGGCTACAGGGGGCCGTGAGCAGTTCTTC. It codes for CASSMATGGREQFF. Using reference TRBV7-9 and TRBJ2-1 for the parts outside the CDR3, the full variable domain is DTGVSQNPRHKITKRGQNVTFRCDPISEHNRLYWYRQTLGQGPEFLTYFQNEAQLEKSRLLSDRFSAERPKGSFSTLEIQRTEQGDSAMYLCASSMATGGREQFFGPGTRLTVL.

This clone was recorded a few times. The chain recombines TRBV5-6 with TRBJ2-3; 9 bases match TRBD1. The germline V gene encodes CDR1 SGHDT and CDR2 YYEEEE. V gave up 4 bases and J gave up 2 bases; unmatched junction bases: 5. This CDR3 is 15 amino acids long. The DNA for the CDR3 is TGTGCCAGCAGCCCGACAGGGGGATTCACAGATACGCAGTATTTT. Translated, it gives CASSPTGGFTDTQYF.

The gene calls are TRBV15 and TRBJ1-2; D remains unclear. V lost 5 bases, J lost 4 bases, and 14 bases lay in between. From germline, CDR1 is LNHNV and CDR2 YYDKDF (reference sequence). The CDR3 covers 14 residues. This CDR3 reads CATSRAVAGYGYTF. The CDR3 DNA reads TGTGCCACCAGCCGAGCTGTGGCCGGCTATGGCTACACCTTC.

The chain recombines TRBV10-1 with TRBJ1-5; a weak D match, TRBD1 (5 bases). The CDR3 length is 13 residues. Germline V gene sequence: CDR1 WNHNN, CDR2 SYGVQD (reference sequence). V was shortened by 3 bases and J by 7 bases, with 10 bases between the two germline ends. The chain's CDR3 is CASSEAGVQPQHF. The CDR3 region has the DNA TGCGCCAGCAGTGAAGCGGGGGTCCAGCCCCAGCATTTT.

The chain recombines TRBV2 with TRBJ2-7; D ambiguous. V was trimmed by 6 bases and J by 3 bases, leaving 9 bases between them. The CDR3 has 12 amino acids. In germline, CDR1 is SNHLY, CDR2 FYNNEI. The CDR3 region has the DNA TGTGCCAGCAGAAGTGGGGTCTACGAGCAGTACTTC. As protein: CASRSGVYEQYF.

V is TRBV4-3 and J is TRBJ2-3; maybe TRBD2 (5 bases). Deletions cut 1 base from V and 5 bases from J, with 10 bases between. This CDR3 has 14 residues. The germline CDR1 and CDR2 sequences are LGHNA and YSLEER. CDR3 coding DNA: TGCGCCAGCAGCCAAGGCGGGCCGGTAGATACGCAGTATTTT. Translation: CASSQGGPVDTQYF.

The chain combines TRBV19 with TRBJ2-3, with 8 bases aligning to TRBD2. Germline loops: CDR1 LNHDA, CDR2 SQIVND (reference sequence). Germline trimming cut 3 bases from V and 2 bases from J; bases unmatched to any gene: 7. This CDR3 is built from 16 residues. Here the CDR3 reads CASSMLAGAPTDTQYF. In DNA, the CDR3 is TGTGCCAGTAGTATGCTAGCGGGTGCCCCCACAGATACGCAGTATTTT. Based on the CDR3 plus reference TRBV19 and TRBJ2-3, the full variable domain is DGGITQSPKYLFRKEGQNVTLSCEQNLNHDAMYWYRQDPGQGLRLIYYSQIVNDFQKGDIAEGYSVSREKKESFPLTVTSAQKNPTAFYLCASSMLAGAPTDTQYFGPGTRLTVL.

The J gene is TRBJ2-1, the V gene TRBV5-4; D perhaps matches TRBD2 (7 bases). With 3 bases removed from V and 3 bases from J, the gap between germline ends came to 22 bases. CDR3 length: 18 amino acids. Germline values: CDR1 SGHNT, CDR2 YYREEE (reference sequence). Here the CDR3 reads CASSSGGVGGHDYNEQFF. CDR3 DNA sequence: TGTGCCAGCAGCTCGGGGGGCGTAGGAGGACACGACTACAATGAGCAGTTCTTC.

This clone showed up many times. The chain has TRBV20-1 and TRBJ1-2, with a tentative D call TRBD1 (6 bases). V was pared by 6 bases and J by 10 bases, with 12 bases between. The CDR3 is 10 amino acids. Germline V lookup: CDR1 DFQATT, CDR2 SNEGSKA (reference sequence). Here the CDR3 DNA reads TGCAGTGCGATAGGGACACCCTACACCTTC. It yields the protein CSAIGTPYTF.

J is TRBJ2-7 and V is TRBV5-1; D is perhaps TRBD1 or TRBD2 (5 bases each). V was clipped by 3 bases and J by 0 bases, with 10 bases between them. CDR1 and CDR2 (germline): SGHRS, YFSETQ. The CDR3 extends over 14 amino acids. The CDR3 coding sequence is TGCGCCAGCAGCTCCGGGACGGACTCCTACGAGCAGTACTTC. Translation gives CASSSGTDSYEQYF.

The rearrangement uses TRBV28 and TRBJ2-3, with D perhaps TRBD2 (5 bases). The CDR3 is 13 residues long. The germline gives CDR1 MDHEN, CDR2 SYDVKM. The V and J ends lost 3 bases and 6 bases respectively, with 10 bases between them. CDR3 region: CASSFIGGDTQYF. The CDR3 DNA is TGTGCCAGCAGTTTTATTGGCGGGGATACGCAGTATTTT. The full variable domain, completed using reference TRBV28 and TRBJ2-3, is DVKVTQSSRYLVKRTGEKVFLECVQDMDHENMFWYRQDPGLGLRLIYFSYDVKMKEKGDIPEGYSVSREKKERFSLILESASTNQTSMYLCASSFIGGDTQYFGPGTRLTVL.

This rearrangement joins TRBV5-1 to TRBJ2-7, with no clear D. V was shortened by 0 bases and J by 6 bases, with 10 bases between the two germline ends. Germline V lookup: CDR1 SGHRS, CDR2 YFSETQ. The length of the CDR3 is 13 residues. The CDR3 DNA sequence: TGCGCCAGCAGCTTGGTGGGCAACTCCGAGCAGTACTTC. It codes for CASSLVGNSEQYF.

V and J are TRBV20-1 and TRBJ2-1, with D hard to call. There are 8 residues in the CDR3. Germline CDR1 DFQATT, CDR2 SNEGSKA (reference sequence). V was clipped by 6 bases and J by 16 bases, with 10 bases between them. The CDR3 loop is CSARRGFF. As DNA, the CDR3 is TGCAGTGCCAGGAGAGGCTTCTTC.

The sample holds one count of this clone. The rearrangement joins TRBV4-1 to TRBJ1-5, with D uncertain. The V gene lost 4 bases and the J gene lost 3 bases, with 13 bases spanning the gap. This CDR3 is 15 amino acids long. Per the germline V gene, CDR1 is MGHRA and CDR2 is YSYEKL. CDR3 residues: CASSPQHGSNQPQHF. DNA for the CDR3: TGCGCCAGCAGCCCGCAACACGGTTCCAATCAGCCCCAGCATTTT.

J is TRBJ1-1 and V is TRBV6-6, with D hard to call. From germline, CDR1 is MNHNY and CDR2 SVGAGI (reference sequence). This CDR3 comprises 16 residues. With 6 bases removed from V and 2 bases from J, the gap between germline ends came to 19 bases. As DNA, the CDR3 is TGTGCCAGCAGCCACCGAATGTCTTTGCAAAACACTGAAGCTTTCTTT. Its protein is CASSHRMSLQNTEAFF.

The rearrangement joins TRBV5-5 to TRBJ1-4; tentatively, D is TRBD1 (5 bases). The ends were cut back, 1 base at V and 0 bases at J, with 13 bases in the middle. The CDR3 loop spans 17 amino acids. Germline loops: CDR1 SGHKS, CDR2 YYEKEE (reference sequence). This chain's CDR3 is CASSLTAGYATNEKLFF. The CDR3 DNA is TGTGCCAGCAGCTTGACGGCAGGGTACGCAACTAATGAAAAACTGTTTTTT.